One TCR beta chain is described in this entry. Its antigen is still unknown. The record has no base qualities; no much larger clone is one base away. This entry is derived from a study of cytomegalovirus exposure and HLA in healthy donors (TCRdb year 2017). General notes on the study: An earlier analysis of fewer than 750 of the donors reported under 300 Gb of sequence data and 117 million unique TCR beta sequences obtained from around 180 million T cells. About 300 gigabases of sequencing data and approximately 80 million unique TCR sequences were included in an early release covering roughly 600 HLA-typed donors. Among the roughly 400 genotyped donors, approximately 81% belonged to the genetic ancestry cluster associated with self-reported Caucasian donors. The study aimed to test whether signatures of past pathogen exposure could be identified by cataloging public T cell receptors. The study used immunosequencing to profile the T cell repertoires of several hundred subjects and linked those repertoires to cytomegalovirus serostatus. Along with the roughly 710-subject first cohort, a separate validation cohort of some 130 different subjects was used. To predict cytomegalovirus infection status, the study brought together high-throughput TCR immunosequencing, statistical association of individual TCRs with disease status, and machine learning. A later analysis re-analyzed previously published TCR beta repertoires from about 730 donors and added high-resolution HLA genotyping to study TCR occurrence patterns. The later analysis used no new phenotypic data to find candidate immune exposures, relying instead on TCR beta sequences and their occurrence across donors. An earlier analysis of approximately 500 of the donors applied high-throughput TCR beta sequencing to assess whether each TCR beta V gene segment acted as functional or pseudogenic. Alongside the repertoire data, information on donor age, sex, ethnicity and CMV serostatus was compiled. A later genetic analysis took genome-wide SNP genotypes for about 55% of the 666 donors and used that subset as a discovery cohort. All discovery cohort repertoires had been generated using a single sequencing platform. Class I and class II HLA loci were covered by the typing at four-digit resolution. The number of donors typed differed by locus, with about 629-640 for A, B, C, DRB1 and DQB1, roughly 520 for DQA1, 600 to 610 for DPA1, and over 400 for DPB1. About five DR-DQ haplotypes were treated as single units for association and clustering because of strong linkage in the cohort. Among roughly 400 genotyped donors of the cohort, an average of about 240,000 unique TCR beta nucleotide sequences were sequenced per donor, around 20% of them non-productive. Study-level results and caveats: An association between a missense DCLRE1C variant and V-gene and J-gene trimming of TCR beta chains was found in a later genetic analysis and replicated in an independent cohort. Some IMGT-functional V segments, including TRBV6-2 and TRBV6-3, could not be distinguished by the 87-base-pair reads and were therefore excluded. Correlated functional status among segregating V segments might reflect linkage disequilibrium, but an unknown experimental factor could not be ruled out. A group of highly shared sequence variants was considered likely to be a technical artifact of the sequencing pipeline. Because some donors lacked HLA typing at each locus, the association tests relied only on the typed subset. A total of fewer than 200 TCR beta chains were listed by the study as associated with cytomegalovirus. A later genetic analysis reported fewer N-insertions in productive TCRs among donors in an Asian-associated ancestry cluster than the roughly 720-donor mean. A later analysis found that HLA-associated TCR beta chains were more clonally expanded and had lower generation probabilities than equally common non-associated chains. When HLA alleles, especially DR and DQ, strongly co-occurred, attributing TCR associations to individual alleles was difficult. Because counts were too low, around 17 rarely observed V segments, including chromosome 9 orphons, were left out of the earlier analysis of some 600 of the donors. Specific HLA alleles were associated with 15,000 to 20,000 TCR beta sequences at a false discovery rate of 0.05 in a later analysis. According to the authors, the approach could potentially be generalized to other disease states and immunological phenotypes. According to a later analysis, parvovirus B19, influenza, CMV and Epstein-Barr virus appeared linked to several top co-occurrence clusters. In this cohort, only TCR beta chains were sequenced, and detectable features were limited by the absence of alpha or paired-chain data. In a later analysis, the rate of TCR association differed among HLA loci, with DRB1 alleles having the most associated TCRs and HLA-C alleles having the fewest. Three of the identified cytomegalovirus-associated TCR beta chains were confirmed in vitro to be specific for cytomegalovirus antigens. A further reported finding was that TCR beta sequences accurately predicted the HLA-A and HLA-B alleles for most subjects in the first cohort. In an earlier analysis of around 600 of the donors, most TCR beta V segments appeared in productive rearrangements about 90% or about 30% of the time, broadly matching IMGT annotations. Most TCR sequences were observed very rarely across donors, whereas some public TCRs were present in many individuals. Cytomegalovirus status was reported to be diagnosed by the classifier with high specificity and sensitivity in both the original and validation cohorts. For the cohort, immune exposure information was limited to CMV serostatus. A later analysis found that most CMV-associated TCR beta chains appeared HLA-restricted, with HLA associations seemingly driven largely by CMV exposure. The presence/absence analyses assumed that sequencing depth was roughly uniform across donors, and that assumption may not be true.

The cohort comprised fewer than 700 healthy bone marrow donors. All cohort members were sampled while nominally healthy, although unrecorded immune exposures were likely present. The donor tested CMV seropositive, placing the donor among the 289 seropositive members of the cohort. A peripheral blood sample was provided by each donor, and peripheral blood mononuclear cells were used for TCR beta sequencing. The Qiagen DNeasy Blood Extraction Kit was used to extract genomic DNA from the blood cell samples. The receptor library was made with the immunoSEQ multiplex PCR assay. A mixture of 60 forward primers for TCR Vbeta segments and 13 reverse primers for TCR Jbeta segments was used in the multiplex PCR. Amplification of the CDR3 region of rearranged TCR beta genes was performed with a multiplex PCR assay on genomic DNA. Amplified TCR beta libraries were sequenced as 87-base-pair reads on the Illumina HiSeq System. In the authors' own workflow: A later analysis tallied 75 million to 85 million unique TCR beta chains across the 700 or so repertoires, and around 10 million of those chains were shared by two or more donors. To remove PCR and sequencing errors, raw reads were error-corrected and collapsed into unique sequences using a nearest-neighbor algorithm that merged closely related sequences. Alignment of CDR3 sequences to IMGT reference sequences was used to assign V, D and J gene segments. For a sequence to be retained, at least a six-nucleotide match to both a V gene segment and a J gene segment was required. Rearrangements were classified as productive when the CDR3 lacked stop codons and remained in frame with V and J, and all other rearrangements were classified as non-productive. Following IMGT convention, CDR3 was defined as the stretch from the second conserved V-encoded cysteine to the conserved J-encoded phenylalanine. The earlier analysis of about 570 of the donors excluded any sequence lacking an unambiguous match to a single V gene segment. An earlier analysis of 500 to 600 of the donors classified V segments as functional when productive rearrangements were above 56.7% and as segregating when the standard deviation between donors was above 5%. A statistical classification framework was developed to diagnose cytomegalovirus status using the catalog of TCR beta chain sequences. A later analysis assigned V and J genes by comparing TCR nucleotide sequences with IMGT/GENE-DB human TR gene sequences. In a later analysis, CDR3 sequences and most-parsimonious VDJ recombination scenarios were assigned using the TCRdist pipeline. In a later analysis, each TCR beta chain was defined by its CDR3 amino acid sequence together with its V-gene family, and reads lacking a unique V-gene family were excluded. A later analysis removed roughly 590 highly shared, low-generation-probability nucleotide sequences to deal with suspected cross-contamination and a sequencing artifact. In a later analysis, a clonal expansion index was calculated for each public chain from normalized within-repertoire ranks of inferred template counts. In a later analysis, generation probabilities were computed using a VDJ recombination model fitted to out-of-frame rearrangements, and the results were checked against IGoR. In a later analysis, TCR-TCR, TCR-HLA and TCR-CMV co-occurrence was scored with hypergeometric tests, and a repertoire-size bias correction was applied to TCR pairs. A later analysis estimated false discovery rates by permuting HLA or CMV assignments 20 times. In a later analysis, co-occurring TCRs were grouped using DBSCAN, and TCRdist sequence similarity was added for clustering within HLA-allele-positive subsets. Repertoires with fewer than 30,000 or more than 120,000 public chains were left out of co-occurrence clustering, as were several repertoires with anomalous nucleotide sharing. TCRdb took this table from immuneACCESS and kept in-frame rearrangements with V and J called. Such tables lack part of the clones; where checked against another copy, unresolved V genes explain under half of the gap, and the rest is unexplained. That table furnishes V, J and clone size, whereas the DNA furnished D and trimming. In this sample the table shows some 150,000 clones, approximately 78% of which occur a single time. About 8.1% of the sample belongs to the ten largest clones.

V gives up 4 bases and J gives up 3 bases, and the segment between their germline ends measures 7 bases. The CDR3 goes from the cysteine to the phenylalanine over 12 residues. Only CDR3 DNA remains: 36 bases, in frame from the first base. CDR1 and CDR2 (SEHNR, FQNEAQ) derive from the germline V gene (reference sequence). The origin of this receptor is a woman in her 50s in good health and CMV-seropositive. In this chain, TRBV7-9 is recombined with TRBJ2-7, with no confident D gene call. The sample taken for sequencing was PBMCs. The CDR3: CASSWADYEQYF. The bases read TGTGCCAGCAGCTGGGCAGACTACGAGCAGTACTTC.